Presented here are 21 T cell receptor beta chains from one specimen sequenced in a study of T cell repertoires in cytomegalovirus infection. Which antigens these TCRs recognize remains unknown. One entry per CDR3 protein, called by TCRdb with MiXCR from the reads. Here the sample spans 140,000 to 150,000 distinct CDR3 sequences, approximately 30% being singletons. Sample: CD8+ T cells from cultured PBMCs, taken from culture after CMV antigen stimulation. The origin of the receptors is a human donor in good health (CMV status not recorded). Some clones in this sample may be carry-over from other donors' samples.

V is TRBV5-4 and J is TRBJ2-3, with 14 bases lining up with TRBD2. Germline CDR1 is SGHNT and CDR2 is YYREEE (reference sequence). Trimming at V came to 4 bases and at J to 5 bases, leaving 3 bases not matched to a gene. The CDR3 is 15 residues long. The CDR3 sequence: CASSPGLAGVDTQYF. CDR3 in DNA: TGTGCCAGCAGCCCGGGACTAGCGGGGGTAGATACGCAGTATTTT.

This clonotype was detected many times. The rearrangement uses TRBV12-3 or TRBV12-4 and TRBJ2-5, with 7 bases fitting TRBD1. This CDR3 region has 13 residues. Trimming took 7 bases from V and 6 from J; bases not matched to a gene: 8. The CDR3, as DNA: TGTGCCAGCACCCTGACAGGGACCCAGACCCAGTACTTC. Translated, it gives CASTLTGTQTQYF.

This clonotype has at least ten counts. This sequence joins TRBV10-3 and TRBJ1-2; unclear D gene. Germline-derived CDR1 and CDR2 are ENHRY and SYGVKD. V lost 4 bases and J 2 bases, leaving 14 bases between the germline ends. CDR3 length: 15 residues. Written as DNA, the CDR3 is TGTGCCATCAGTGCACAACTAAATACAAACTATGGCTACACCTTC. It encodes CAISAQLNTNYGYTF.

The table lists this clonotype with a few counts. The CDR3 region has the DNA TGTGCCACCAGTGATTTGCGAACAGGGAACAATGAGCAGTTCTTC. It is translated as CATSDLRTGNNEQFF. The chain carries TRBV24-1 and TRBJ2-1, with D possibly being TRBD1 (6 bases). The CDR3 extends over 15 amino acids. Germline CDR1 KGHDR, CDR2 SFDVKD. V was shortened by 0 bases and J by 5 bases, with 10 bases between the two germline ends.

By sample fraction, this clonotype is medium-sized (0.01 to 0.1%). The chain has TRBV7-8 and TRBJ1-1; maybe TRBD1 (6 bases). CDR3 length: 13 amino acids. Per germline, CDR1 SGHVS and CDR2 FQNEAQ. V was cut by 4 bases and J by 4 bases, with 10 bases left in between. The CDR3 spells CASSSGDLTEAFF. The CDR3 nucleotides are TGTGCCAGCAGCTCAGGGGATCTCACTGAAGCTTTCTTT. Supplemented by reference TRBV7-8 and TRBJ1-1, the full variable domain reads GAGVSQSPRYKVAKRGQDVALRCDPISGHVSLFWYQQALGQGPEFLTYFQNEAQLDKSGLPSDRFFAERPEGSVSTLKIQRTQQEDSAVYLCASSSGDLTEAFFGQGTRLTVV.

This clonotype has at least ten counts. The chain combines TRBV7-2 with TRBJ2-1, with 10 bases identical to TRBD2. The V gene end was trimmed by 8 bases and the J gene end by 0 bases; junction bases not matched to a gene: 13. From germline, CDR1 is SGHTA and CDR2 FQGNSA. The CDR3 extends over 18 amino acids. The CDR3 reads CASRRGSGGLSSYNEQFF. DNA of the CDR3: TGTGCCAGCCGAAGGGGTAGCGGGGGGCTTAGCTCCTACAATGAGCAGTTCTTC.

The gene calls are TRBV12-3 or TRBV12-4 and TRBJ1-1; the D is unclear. This CDR3 has 13 residues. Trimming took 1 base from V and 6 from J, leaving 9 bases between them. DNA for the CDR3: TGTGCCAGCAGTTTAGTAGGGAGCGCTGAAGCTTTCTTT. It encodes CASSLVGSAEAFF.

The chain uses TRBV20-1 and TRBJ1-2; the D gene is possibly TRBD1 (5 bases). CDR3 size: 14 residues. The germline V gene has CDR1 DFQATT and CDR2 SNEGSKA (reference sequence). Trimming shortened V by 3 bases and J by 8 bases, and 19 bases separated the two germline ends. CDR3 sequence: CSASVPTAPGGYTF. The CDR3 DNA is TGCAGTGCTAGTGTGCCGACAGCCCCTGGGGGCTACACCTTC.

This clonotype was recorded many times. DNA of the CDR3: TGCGCCAGCAGCCAAGAGGCCATGGGGACCTCCTACGAGCAGTACTTC. It codes for CASSQEAMGTSYEQYF. The rearrangement joins TRBV4-1 to TRBJ2-7, with D possibly called TRBD1 or TRBD2 (5 bases each). Germline CDR1 reads MGHRA; CDR2 reads YSYEKL. Deletions cut 0 bases from V and 0 bases from J, with 12 bases between. This CDR3 comprises 16 residues.

V gene TRBV7-8 combines with J gene TRBJ1-1; TRBD1 matches at 10 bases. Per germline, CDR1 SGHVS and CDR2 FQNEAQ. The V segment lost 0 bases and the J segment 0 bases; nucleotides outside the gene matches: 10. This CDR3 is 19 amino acids long. The DNA of the CDR3 is TGTGCCAGCAGCTTAGCTAAGACAGGGGGCCCACCCTTGAACACTGAAGCTTTCTTT. As protein: CASSLAKTGGPPLNTEAFF. The full variable domain, rest sourced from reference TRBV7-8 and TRBJ1-1, is GAGVSQSPRYKVAKRGQDVALRCDPISGHVSLFWYQQALGQGPEFLTYFQNEAQLDKSGLPSDRFFAERPEGSVSTLKIQRTQQEDSAVYLCASSLAKTGGPPLNTEAFFGQGTRLTVV.

The chain employs TRBV7-3 and TRBJ2-5, with 16 bases fitting TRBD2. CDR3 length: 16 amino acids. Looked up from germline, CDR1 is SGHTA and CDR2 is FQGTGA. With 4 bases clipped from V and 5 bases from J, the junction kept 4 bases outside the gene matches. CDR3 residues: CASSSGLAGGQETQYF. Here the CDR3 DNA reads TGTGCCAGCAGCTCGGGACTAGCGGGGGGGCAGGAGACCCAGTACTTC.

The sample holds a few counts of this clonotype. J is TRBJ2-5 and V is TRBV7-9; TRBD2 is a possible D gene (5 bases). Germline-derived CDR1 and CDR2 are SEHNR and FQNEAQ (reference sequence). CDR3 size: 14 residues. V was cut by 2 bases and J by 4 bases, with 11 bases left in between. CDR3 DNA: TGTGCCAGCAGCTTACTGATGGGAGCAGAGACCCAGTACTTC. Its protein is CASSLLMGAETQYF.

The rearrangement links TRBV19 to TRBJ1-5; the D gene is possibly TRBD1 (6 bases). The ends were cut back, 4 bases at V and 6 bases at J, with 13 bases in the middle. This CDR3 region has 14 residues. The germline V gene has CDR1 LNHDA and CDR2 SQIVND (reference sequence). In nucleotides, the CDR3 is TGTGCCAGTAGTAATGGGCAGGGGTTTCAGCCCCAGCATTTT. Translating it yields CASSNGQGFQPQHF.

J is TRBJ2-1 and V is TRBV7-2; TRBD2 matches 8 bases. CDR3 length equals 14 residues. Germline loops: CDR1 SGHTA, CDR2 FQGNSA. Trimming at V came to 8 bases and at J to 8 bases, leaving 11 bases not matched to a gene. For the CDR3, the DNA is TGTGCCAGCCTTCTGAGCGGGGGTTATCATGAGCAGTTCTTC. Protein product: CASLLSGGYHEQFF.

The chain joins TRBV7-6 to TRBJ2-1; 9 bases are shared with TRBD2. The CDR3 loop spans 15 amino acids. The V segment lost 1 base and the J segment 6 bases; nucleotides outside the gene matches: 4. Germline assignment: CDR1 SGHVS and CDR2 FNYEAQ. CDR3 region: CASSLVAGGRNEQFF. CDR3 coding DNA: TGTGCCAGCAGCTTAGTGGCGGGGGGGCGCAATGAGCAGTTCTTC.

This clonotype was detected many times. The rearrangement uses TRBV7-2 and TRBJ2-2; TRBD1 or TRBD2 may be the D gene (6 bases each). V gave up 4 bases and J gave up 7 bases, with 13 bases separating them. The CDR3 extends over 14 amino acids. CDR1 SGHTA and CDR2 FQGNSA come from the germline V gene. CDR3 loop: CASSYGGGNGELFF. As DNA, the CDR3 is TGTGCCAGCAGCTACGGGGGCGGGAACGGGGAGCTGTTTTTT. Full variable domain (outside the CDR3, taken from reference TRBV7-2 and TRBJ2-2): GAGVSQSPSNKVTEKGKDVELRCDPISGHTALYWYRQSLGQGLEFLIYFQGNSAPDKSGLPSDRFSAERTGGSVSTLTIQRTQQEDSAVYLCASSYGGGNGELFFGEGSRLTVL.

This rearrangement joins TRBV27 to TRBJ2-1; no definite D call. The CDR3 loop spans 14 amino acids. Germline V lookup: CDR1 MNHEY, CDR2 SMNVEV (reference sequence). Deletions cut 0 bases from V and 6 bases from J, with 9 bases between. DNA of the CDR3: TGTGCCAGCAGTTTATCGATTTCGGGCAATGAGCAGTTCTTC. Protein product: CASSLSISGNEQFF.

The genes are TRBV6-5 and TRBJ2-1; D not resolved. The V gene's germline CDR1 is MNHEY and CDR2 SVGAGI. The V gene lost 4 bases and the J gene lost 0 bases, with 10 bases spanning the gap. The CDR3 runs 15 residues. Written as DNA, the CDR3 is TGTGCCAGCAGTTTAGACCTGAGCTCCTACAATGAGCAGTTCTTC. Protein: CASSLDLSSYNEQFF.

The chain uses TRBV27 and TRBJ2-7; 7 bases are shared with TRBD2. Trimming took 5 bases from V and 1 from J; bases not matched to a gene: 5. The CDR3 has 14 amino acids. From germline, CDR1 is MNHEY and CDR2 SMNVEV (reference sequence). CDR3 region: CASSPGLESYEQYF. CDR3 DNA sequence: TGTGCCAGCAGTCCCGGACTAGAATCCTACGAGCAGTACTTC.

The J gene is TRBJ1-1, the V gene TRBV7-2; maybe TRBD1 (5 bases). There are 14 residues in the CDR3. The V and J ends lost 2 bases and 8 bases respectively, with 15 bases between them. Germline V gene lookup returns CDR1 SGHTA and CDR2 FQGNSA. CDR3 protein: CASSLRDPLQEAFF. Written as DNA, the CDR3 is TGTGCCAGCAGCTTACGGGACCCCCTTCAAGAAGCTTTCTTT.

This clonotype was picked up many times. The chain uses TRBV7-9 and TRBJ2-2, with D possibly TRBD1 on 6 matching bases. CDR1 and CDR2 from the germline V gene are SEHNR and FQNEAQ (reference sequence). V was trimmed by 5 bases and J by 4 bases, leaving 29 bases between them. The CDR3 runs to 20 residues. The CDR3 here is CASSNPGGPLGQGTTGELFF. CDR3 nucleotides: TGTGCCAGCAGCAACCCGGGTGGGCCGCTTGGCCAGGGGACCACCGGGGAGCTGTTTTTT. Full variable domain (remainder filled in from reference TRBV7-9 and TRBJ2-2): DTGVSQNPRHKITKRGQNVTFRCDPISEHNRLYWYRQTLGQGPEFLTYFQNEAQLEKSRLLSDRFSAERPKGSFSTLEIQRTEQGDSAMYLCASSNPGGPLGQGTTGELFFGEGSRLTVL.